One T cell receptor beta chain is described in this entry. The CDR3 runs 15 residues. Germline assignment: CDR1 MDHEN and CDR2 SYDVKM. Produced via immunoSEQ multiplex PCR; TCRdb's table is partial and in-frame only. The sample carries tens of thousands of clones, over 75% recorded once. This specimen comes from a study of OX40 agonist ivuxolimab in advanced cancers. Study-level background: Ivuxolimab, which is an agonistic anti-OX40 (CD134) antibody, was administered to the patients.

Source: CD4+ or CD8+ T cells sorted from blood, taken in a trial of the OX40 agonist ivuxolimab. This rearrangement joins TRBV28 to TRBJ2-5; perhaps TRBD1 as D (6 bases). The J call may be mistaken, given a closer DNA end match to TRBJ2-7. The origin of this receptor is an adult with an advanced solid tumor such as melanoma, head and neck, liver or kidney cancer. This CDR3 is CASSLAGASSGEQYF. The DNA for the CDR3 is TGTGCCAGCAGTTTAGCAGGGGCTAGCTCGGGCGAGCAGTACTTC.